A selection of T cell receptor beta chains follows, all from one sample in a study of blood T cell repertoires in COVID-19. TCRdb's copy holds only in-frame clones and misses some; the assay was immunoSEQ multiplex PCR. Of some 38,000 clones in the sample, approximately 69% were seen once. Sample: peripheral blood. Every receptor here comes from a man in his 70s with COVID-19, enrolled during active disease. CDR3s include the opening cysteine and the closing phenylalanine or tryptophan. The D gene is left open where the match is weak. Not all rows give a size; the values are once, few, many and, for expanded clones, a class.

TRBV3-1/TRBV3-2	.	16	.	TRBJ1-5	CASSQDQGLGNQPQHF	TGTGCCAGCAGCCAAGACCAGGGTCTGGGGAATCAGCCCCAGCATTTT
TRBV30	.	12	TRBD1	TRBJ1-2	CAWQGAQRGYTF	TGTGCCTGGCAGGGGGCGCAGAGGGGCTACACCTTC
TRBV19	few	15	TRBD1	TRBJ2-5	CASSPGTGGAETQYF	TGTGCCAGTAGTCCCGGGACAGGGGGCGCAGAGACCCAGTACTTC
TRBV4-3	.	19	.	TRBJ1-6	CASSHRRWGRGSYNSPLHF	TGCGCCAGCAGCCATAGAAGGTGGGGGAGGGGCTCCTATAATTCACCCCTCCACTTT
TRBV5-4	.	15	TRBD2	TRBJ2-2	CASSFRDYNTGELFF	TGTGCCAGCAGCTTCCGGGACTATAACACCGGGGAGCTGTTTTTT
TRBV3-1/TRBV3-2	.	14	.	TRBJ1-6	CASSPGVRNSPLHF	TGTGCCAGCAGCCCGGGGGTCCGGAATTCACCCCTCCACTTT
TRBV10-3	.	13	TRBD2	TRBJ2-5	CAISAGGGETQYF	TGTGCCATCAGCGCGGGGGGCGGAGAGACCCAGTACTTC
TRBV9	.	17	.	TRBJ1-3	CASSPQGGLLSGNTIYF	TGTGCCAGCAGCCCACAAGGAGGACTTCTCTCTGGAAACACCATATATTTT
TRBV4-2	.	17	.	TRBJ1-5	CASSLSSGGVSNQPQHF	TGTGCCAGCAGCCTTTCGTCCGGCGGCGTTAGCAATCAGCCCCAGCATTTT
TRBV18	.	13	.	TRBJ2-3	CASSPRETDTQYF	TGTGCCAGCTCACCACGAGAGACAGATACGCAGTATTTT
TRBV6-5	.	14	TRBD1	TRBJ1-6	CASSTTGAGSPLHF	TGTGCCAGCAGTACCACAGGGGCAGGTTCACCCCTCCACTTT
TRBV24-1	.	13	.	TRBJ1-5	CATSFGGNQPQHF	TGTGCCACCAGTTTCGGGGGGAATCAGCCCCAGCATTTT
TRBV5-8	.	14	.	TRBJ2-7	CASSLWGVPHEQYF	TGTGCCAGCAGCTTGTGGGGGGTCCCCCACGAGCAGTACTTC
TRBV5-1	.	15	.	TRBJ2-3	CASSLAGVSTDTQYF	TGCGCCAGCAGCTTGGCAGGGGTTAGCACAGATACGCAGTATTTT
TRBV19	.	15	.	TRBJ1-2	CASRPGSSRYYGYTF	TGTGCCAGTAGGCCGGGAAGTTCGCGGTACTATGGCTACACCTTC
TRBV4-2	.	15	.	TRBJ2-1	CASSQVQGTVGEQFF	TGTGCCAGCAGCCAAGTCCAGGGGACCGTTGGTGAGCAGTTCTTC
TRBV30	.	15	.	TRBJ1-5	CAWSEWSGLDQPQHF	TGTGCCTGGAGCGAGTGGTCAGGGTTGGATCAGCCCCAGCATTTT
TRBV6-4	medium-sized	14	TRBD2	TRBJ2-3	CASSVGRDTDTQYF	TGTGCCAGCAGTGTGGGGAGGGACACAGATACGCAGTATTTT
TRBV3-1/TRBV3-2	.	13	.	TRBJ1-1	CASSPTQGSEAFF	TGTGCCAGCAGCCCTACCCAGGGGTCTGAAGCTTTCTTT
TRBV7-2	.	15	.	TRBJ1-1	CASSSTPEGGAEAFF	TGTGCCAGCAGCTCCACACCTGAGGGAGGCGCTGAAGCTTTCTTT
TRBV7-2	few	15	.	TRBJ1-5	CASSLGDRGYQPQHF	TGTGCCAGCAGCTTAGGAGACAGAGGTTATCAGCCCCAGCATTTT
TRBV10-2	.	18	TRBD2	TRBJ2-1	CASSRWASGIASYNEQFF	TGCGCCAGCAGTCGGTGGGCTAGCGGGATTGCGTCCTACAATGAGCAGTTCTTC
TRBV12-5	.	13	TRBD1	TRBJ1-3	CASGTGAGNTIYF	TGTGCTAGTGGTACAGGGGCCGGAAACACCATATATTTT
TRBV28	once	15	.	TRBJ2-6	CASSFLQAGANVLTF	TGTGCCAGCAGTTTCCTCCAGGCTGGGGCCAACGTCCTGACTTTC
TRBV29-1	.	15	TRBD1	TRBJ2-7	CSVARQGARSYEQYF	TGCAGCGTTGCAAGACAGGGGGCAAGGTCTTACGAGCAGTACTTC
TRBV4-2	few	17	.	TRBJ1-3	CASSQAGGRGTGNTIYF	TGTGCCAGCAGCCAAGCCGGGGGTCGGGGAACTGGAAACACCATATATTTT
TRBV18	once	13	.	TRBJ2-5	CASSPAMVETQYF	TGTGCCAGCTCACCTGCGATGGTAGAGACCCAGTACTTC
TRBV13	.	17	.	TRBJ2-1	CASSLIEYWDTNNEQFF	TGTGCCAGCAGCCTAATTGAATACTGGGACACCAACAATGAGCAGTTCTTC
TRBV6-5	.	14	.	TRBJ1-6	CASSYPGYNPPLHF	TGTGCCAGCAGTTACCCAGGATACAACCCACCCCTCCACTTT
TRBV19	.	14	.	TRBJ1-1	CASKSRLGDTEAFF	TGTGCCAGTAAAAGTCGGCTAGGCGACACTGAAGCTTTCTTT
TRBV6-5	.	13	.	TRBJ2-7	CASSPPGTLTRYF	TGTGCCAGCAGTCCGCCAGGGACTTTAACCCGGTACTTC
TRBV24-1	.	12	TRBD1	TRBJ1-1	CATSDWTGEAFF	TGTGCCACCAGTGACTGGACAGGGGAGGCTTTCTTT
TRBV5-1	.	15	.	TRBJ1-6	CASSLDLTSGSPLHF	TGCGCCAGCAGCTTGGATCTGACCTCGGGTTCACCCCTCCACTTT
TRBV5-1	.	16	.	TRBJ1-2	CASTQGRVGSTYGYTF	TGCGCCAGCACCCAGGGTAGGGTGGGTTCTACCTATGGCTACACCTTC
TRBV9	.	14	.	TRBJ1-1	CASSVTGGNTEAFF	TGTGCCAGCAGCGTCACTGGAGGGAACACTGAAGCTTTCTTT
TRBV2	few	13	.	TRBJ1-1	CASNQLKNTEAFF	TGTGCCAGCAATCAACTTAAGAACACTGAAGCTTTCTTT
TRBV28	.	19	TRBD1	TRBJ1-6	CASSPDWDSQTNYNSPLHF	TGTGCCAGCAGTCCTGATTGGGACAGCCAGACAAACTATAATTCACCCCTCCACTTT
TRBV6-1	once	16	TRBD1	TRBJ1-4	CASSDLQGVANEKLFF	TGTGCCAGCAGTGACCTACAGGGGGTAGCTAATGAAAAACTGTTTTTT
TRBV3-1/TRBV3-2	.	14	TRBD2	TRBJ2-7	CASSHLAGNYEQYF	TGTGCCAGCAGCCACCTAGCGGGAAACTACGAGCAGTACTTC
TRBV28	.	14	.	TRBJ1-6	CASRPGLTNSPLHF	TGTGCCAGCAGACCGGGACTCACCAATTCACCCCTCCACTTT
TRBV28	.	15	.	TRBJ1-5	CASSTQQASNQPQHF	TGTGCCAGCAGTACCCAACAGGCCAGCAATCAGCCCCAGCATTTT
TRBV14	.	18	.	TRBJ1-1	CASSPIKGVLGMNTEAFF	TGTGCCAGCAGCCCCATCAAAGGGGTCCTCGGAATGAACACTGAAGCTTTCTTT
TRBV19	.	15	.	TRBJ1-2	CASSISRGTNYGYTF	TGTGCCAGTAGTATCTCCAGGGGTACTAACTATGGCTACACCTTC
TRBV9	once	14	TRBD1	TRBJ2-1	CASSPGQGYNEQFF	TGTGCCAGCAGCCCGGGACAGGGATACAATGAGCAGTTCTTC
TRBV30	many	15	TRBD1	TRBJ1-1	CAWSVRLTGGTEAFF	TGTGCCTGGAGTGTGAGACTGACAGGGGGCACTGAAGCTTTCTTT
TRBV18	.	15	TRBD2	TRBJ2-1	CASSPRLAGYNEQFF	TGTGCCAGCTCACCAAGACTAGCGGGGTACAATGAGCAGTTCTTC
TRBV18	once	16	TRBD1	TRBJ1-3	CASSRDREYTGNTIYF	TGTGCCAGCTCGCGGGACAGGGAATATACTGGAAACACCATATATTTT